The entry below describes one TCR beta chain. Its specificity is not known. Losses at the gene ends were 4 bases for V and 4 bases for J; bases not matched to a gene: 10. The germline V gene has CDR1 LGHNA and CDR2 YSLEER. This CDR3 has 17 amino acids. This sample stems from a study of blood T cells in healthy people across ages. Study outcomes and limitations: Getting older went along with TCR beta diversity per million T cells dropping roughly linearly. The long-lived group displayed more naive CD4+ cells, plus higher diversity, than the aged donors did. Any changes in expanded clonotypes were possibly confounded, as donor CMV status remained unknown.

Together with a sample-barcoded 5' primer, a J-beta primer mix was included in a second PCR lasting roughly 6 to 12 cycles. Per sample, CDR3-containing paired-end reads numbered at least 2.5 million. TCRdb analysed the 5' RACE reads with MiXCR anew, one entry per CDR3 protein. This table holds approximately 800,000 distinct CDR3 sequences, 46% found once. The clonotype was recovered from an elderly man in good health. The rearrangement links TRBV4-3 to TRBJ2-2, with 9 positions matching TRBD2. Sequenced input: blood. The DNA of the CDR3 is TGCGCCAGCAGCCCAAAGGGACTAGCCTATAGCACCGGGGAGCTGTTTTTT. This sequence encodes CASSPKGLAYSTGELFF.